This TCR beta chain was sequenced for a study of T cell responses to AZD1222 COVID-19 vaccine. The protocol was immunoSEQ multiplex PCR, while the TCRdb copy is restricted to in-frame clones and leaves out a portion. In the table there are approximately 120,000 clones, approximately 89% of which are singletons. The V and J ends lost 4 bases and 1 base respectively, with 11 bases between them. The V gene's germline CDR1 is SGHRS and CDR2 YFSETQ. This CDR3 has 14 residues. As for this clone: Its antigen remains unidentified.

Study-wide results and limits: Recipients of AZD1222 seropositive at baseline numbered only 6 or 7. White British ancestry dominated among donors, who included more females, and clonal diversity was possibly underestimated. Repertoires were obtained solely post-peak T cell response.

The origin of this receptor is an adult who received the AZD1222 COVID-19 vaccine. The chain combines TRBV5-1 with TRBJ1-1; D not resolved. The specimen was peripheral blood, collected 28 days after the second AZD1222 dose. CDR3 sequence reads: CASSPGHPNTEAFF. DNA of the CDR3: TGCGCCAGCAGCCCCGGGCATCCGAACACTGAAGCTTTCTTT.